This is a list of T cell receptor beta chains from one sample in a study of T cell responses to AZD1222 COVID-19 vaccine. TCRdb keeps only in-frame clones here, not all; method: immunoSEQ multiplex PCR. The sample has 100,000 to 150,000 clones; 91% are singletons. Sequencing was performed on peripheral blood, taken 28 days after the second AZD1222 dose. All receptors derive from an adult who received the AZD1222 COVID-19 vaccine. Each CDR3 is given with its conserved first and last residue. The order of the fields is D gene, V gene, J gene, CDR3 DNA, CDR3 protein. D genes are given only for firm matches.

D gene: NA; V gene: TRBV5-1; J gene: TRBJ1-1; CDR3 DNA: TGCGCCAGCAGCATGGAGACTGAAGCTTTCTTT; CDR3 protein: CASSMETEAFF
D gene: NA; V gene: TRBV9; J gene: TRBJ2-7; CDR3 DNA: TGTGCCAGCAGCGTAGATCAGGTGGGCTACGAGCAGTACTTC; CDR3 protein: CASSVDQVGYEQYF
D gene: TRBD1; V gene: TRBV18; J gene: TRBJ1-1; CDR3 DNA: TGTGCCAGCTCAGAAACAGGGGGGACTGAAGCTTTCTTT; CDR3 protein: CASSETGGTEAFF
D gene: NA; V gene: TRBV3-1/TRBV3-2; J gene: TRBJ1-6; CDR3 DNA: TGTGCCAGCAGCCAAGAACGGGGAAATTCACCCCTCCACTTT; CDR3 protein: CASSQERGNSPLHF
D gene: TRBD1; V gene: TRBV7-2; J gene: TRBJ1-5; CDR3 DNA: TGTGCCAGCAGCTTGGGACAGGGCCTCAATCAGCCCCAGCATTTT; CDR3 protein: CASSLGQGLNQPQHF
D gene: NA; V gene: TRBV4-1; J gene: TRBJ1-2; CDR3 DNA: TGCGCCAGCAGCCAAGGTATGGTGTCGGACGCAAACTATGGCTACACCTTC; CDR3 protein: CASSQGMVSDANYGYTF
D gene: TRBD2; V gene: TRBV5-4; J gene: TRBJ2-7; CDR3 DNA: TGTGCCAGCAGTAACCCTAGCGGGGTCATCCGCGAGCAGTACTTC; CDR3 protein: CASSNPSGVIREQYF
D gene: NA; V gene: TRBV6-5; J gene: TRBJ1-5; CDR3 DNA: TGTGCCAGCATAGGGGCGGGGGTACGGCCCCAGCATTTT; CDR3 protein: CASIGAGVRPQHF
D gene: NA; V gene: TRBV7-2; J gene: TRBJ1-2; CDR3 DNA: TGTGCCAGCATGCCGACTGGGGGATCCAGGGTACTTGGCTACACCTTC; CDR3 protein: CASMPTGGSRVLGYTF
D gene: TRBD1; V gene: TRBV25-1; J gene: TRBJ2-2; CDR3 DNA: TGTGCCAGCAGTGAATCAAGGGGGCGGATGTATACCGGGGAGCTGTTTTTT; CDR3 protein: CASSESRGRMYTGELFF
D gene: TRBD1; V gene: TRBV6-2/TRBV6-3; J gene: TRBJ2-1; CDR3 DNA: TGTGCCAGCAGCCAGCAGGACAGGGGTGAGCAGTTCTTC; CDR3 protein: CASSQQDRGEQFF
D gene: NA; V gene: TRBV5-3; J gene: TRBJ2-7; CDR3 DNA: TGTGCCAGAAGCTTGCAGCACGGCTACGAGCAGTACTTC; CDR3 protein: CARSLQHGYEQYF
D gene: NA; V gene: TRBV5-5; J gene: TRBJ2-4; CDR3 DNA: TGTGCCAGCAGCTTCGGCGGCGACGCAGGGGCGGCCAAAAACATTCAGTACTTC; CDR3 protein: CASSFGGDAGAAKNIQYF
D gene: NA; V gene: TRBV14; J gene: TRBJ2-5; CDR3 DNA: TGTGCCAGCAGCCGCGGGTGGGATGGGACCCAGTACTTC; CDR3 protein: CASSRGWDGTQYF
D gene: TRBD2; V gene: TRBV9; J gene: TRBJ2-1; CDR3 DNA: TGTGCCAGCAGCGGGGATAGCGGGGCCTCCTACAATGAGCAGTTCTTC; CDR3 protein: CASSGDSGASYNEQFF
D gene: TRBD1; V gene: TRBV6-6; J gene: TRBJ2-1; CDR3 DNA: TGTGCCAGTCTCGGGAGGACAGGGGGCACTTACAATGAGCAGTTCTTC; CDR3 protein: CASLGRTGGTYNEQFF